These 16 T cell receptor beta chains were sequenced from one sample in a study of response to subunit inactivated influenza vaccine. Via MiXCR, TCRdb re-called the RT-PCR reads, giving one row per CDR3 protein. This table holds 500,000 to 600,000 distinct CDR3 sequences, 12% found once. The sample consisted of PBMCs from blood, taken on the day of vaccination. These receptors were taken from a man between 50 and 59 years old who received an inactivated influenza vaccine.

In this sample, this clonotype turned up many times. The chain combines TRBV5-1 with TRBJ1-1; D remains unclear. The CDR3 loop spans 14 amino acids. CDR1 and CDR2 (germline): SGHRS, YFSETQ. V was cut by 3 bases and J by 5 bases, with 14 bases left in between. The CDR3 sequence: CASSSSRYGTEAFF. CDR3 sequence (DNA): TGCGCCAGCAGCTCCTCCAGGTATGGAACTGAAGCTTTCTTT.

This clonotype was counted ten times or more. CDR3 sequence: CASSFGGRHLSYEQYF. The CDR3 coding sequence is TGTGCCAGCAGCTTTGGCGGGAGACACCTATCCTACGAGCAGTACTTC. The genes are TRBV13 and TRBJ2-7; the match to TRBD2 covers 7 bases. The CDR3 is 16 amino acids. V shed 3 bases and J 1 base; nucleotides not matched to a gene: 9. The V gene's germline CDR1 is PRHDT and CDR2 FYEKMQ (reference sequence). The variable domain in full, completed from reference TRBV13 and TRBJ2-7, reads AAGVIQSPRHLIKEKRETATLKCYPIPRHDTVYWYQQGPGQDPQFLISFYEKMQSDKGSIPDRFSAQQFSDYHSELNMSSLELGDSALYFCASSFGGRHLSYEQYFGPGTRLTVT.

J is TRBJ2-5 and V is TRBV10-2; no reliable D call. The V end lost 5 bases, the J end lost 2 bases, and 15 bases lay between the germline ends. The germline V gene has CDR1 WSHSY and CDR2 SAAADI. The length of the CDR3 is 15 residues. The CDR3 is CASSQVPGPQETQYF. Here the CDR3 DNA reads TGCGCCAGCAGTCAGGTCCCCGGACCTCAAGAGACCCAGTACTTC.

This clonotype was seen a handful of times. The genes are TRBV9 and TRBJ2-2; 8 bases are shared with TRBD1. V trimming: 0 bases; J trimming: 7 bases; junction bases outside the gene matches: 14. This CDR3 is 18 amino acids long. Germline-derived CDR1 and CDR2 are SGDLS and YYNGEE. The CDR3 sequence is CASSVAKLGTGPIGELFF. CDR3 coding DNA: TGTGCCAGCAGCGTAGCGAAATTAGGGACAGGTCCCATCGGGGAGCTGTTTTTT.

This clonotype has a count of ten or more. The CDR3 loop is CASSLTGTGANNEQFF. The CDR3 DNA is TGCGCCAGCAGCTTGACCGGGACAGGGGCTAACAATGAGCAGTTCTTC. The V call is TRBV5-1, the J call TRBJ2-1; TRBD1 matches 10 bases. In germline, CDR1 is SGHRS, CDR2 YFSETQ. CDR3 size: 16 residues. Trimming cost V 1 base and J 5 bases; bases outside gene matches: 6. Using reference TRBV5-1 and TRBJ2-1 for the parts outside the CDR3, the full variable domain is KAGVTQTPRYLIKTRGQQVTLSCSPISGHRSVSWYQQTPGQGLQFLFEYFSETQRNKGNFPGRFSGRQFSNSRSEMNVSTLELGDSALYLCASSLTGTGANNEQFFGPGTRLTVL.

This clonotype was found a few times. V usage is TRBV6-1 and J usage is TRBJ2-1; 7 nucleotides match TRBD1. CDR1 is MNHNS and CDR2 is SASEGT in the germline V gene. CDR3 size: 13 residues. V lost 7 bases and J lost 8; bases outside the gene matches: 8. The CDR3 spells CASTDRARDEQFF. As DNA, the CDR3 is TGTGCCAGCACCGACAGGGCAAGGGATGAGCAGTTCTTC.

The sample holds many counts of this clonotype. The chain links TRBV7-6 to TRBJ1-5, with 7 positions matching TRBD1. The CDR3 contains 14 residues. CDR1 SGHVS and CDR2 FNYEAQ come from the germline V gene. Germline trimming cut 5 bases from V and 4 bases from J; bases unmatched to any gene: 5. The CDR3 bases are TGTGCCAGCAGCGAAACACAGGGGAATCAGCCCCAGCATTTT. Protein: CASSETQGNQPQHF.

The chain couples TRBV10-3 to TRBJ2-3, with a weak D call TRBD2 (6 bases). Deletions cut 6 bases from V and 3 bases from J, with 16 bases between. Germline assignment: CDR1 ENHRY and CDR2 SYGVKD. This CDR3 has 15 amino acids. DNA of the CDR3: TGTGCCATCAGGGAGGGGAACCTGGAGACAGATACGCAGTATTTT. Translated: CAIREGNLETDTQYF.

This clonotype has more than one count but fewer than ten. V usage is TRBV25-1 and J usage is TRBJ2-3, with D uncertain. This CDR3 region has 14 residues. The V end was cut by 0 bases, the J end by 0 bases, with 4 bases between. From germline, CDR1 is MGHDK and CDR2 SYGVNS. The CDR3 here is CASSEYRSTDTQYF. CDR3 nucleotides: TGTGCCAGCAGTGAATACAGGAGCACAGATACGCAGTATTTT.

The chain carries TRBV20-1 and TRBJ2-5, with D possibly matching TRBD2 (5 bases). The CDR3 has 13 amino acids. V lost 3 bases and J lost 1, with 9 bases in between. The germline V gene has CDR1 DFQATT and CDR2 SNEGSKA (reference sequence). For the CDR3, the DNA is TGCAGTGCTAGCCTAGCCGCCCAAGAGACCCAGTACTTC. It encodes CSASLAAQETQYF.

The chain carries TRBV24-1 and TRBJ2-4; D remains ambiguous. CDR3 length equals 15 residues. The germline V and J ends were trimmed by 5 bases and 0 bases, with 10 bases remaining between them. From germline, CDR1 is KGHDR and CDR2 SFDVKD. CDR3 bases: TGTGCCACCAGTGCCCTAAAGAAAGCCAAAAACATTCAGTACTTC. This codes for CATSALKKAKNIQYF.

The rearrangement uses TRBV6-1 and TRBJ2-7; unclear D gene. This CDR3 is built from 13 residues. Between the trimmed V and J ends, which lost 7 bases and 1 base, there was a span of 11 bases. The germline V gene has CDR1 MNHNS and CDR2 SASEGT. CDR3: CASTLGASYEQYF. CDR3 DNA sequence: TGTGCCAGCACCCTTGGTGCATCCTACGAGCAGTACTTC.

The V call is TRBV4-1, the J call TRBJ2-5, with TRBD1 identical over 8 bases. The CDR3 has 16 residues. Germline CDR1 reads MGHRA; CDR2 reads YSYEKL. Losses at the gene ends were 0 bases for V and 8 bases for J; bases not matched to a gene: 11. The CDR3 is CASSQDQGGTGKTQYF. The CDR3 DNA is TGCGCCAGCAGCCAAGATCAAGGAGGGACAGGAAAAACCCAGTACTTC.

The chain combines TRBV27 with TRBJ2-6; possible D gene TRBD2, 5 bases. The CDR3 sequence is 17 residues long. Trimming pared 3 bases from V and 1 base from J, leaving 13 bases between. Germline loops: CDR1 MNHEY, CDR2 SMNVEV (reference sequence). The CDR3 bases are TGTGCCAGCAGTTTGTTTGGTAGAGGGTCTGGGGCCAACGTCCTGACTTTC. Protein: CASSLFGRGSGANVLTF. The full variable domain, its missing parts supplied by reference TRBV27 and TRBJ2-6, is EAQVTQNPRYLITVTGKKLTVTCSQNMNHEYMSWYRQDPGLGLRQIYYSMNVEVTDKGDVPEGYKVSRKEKRNFPLILESPSPNQTSLYFCASSLFGRGSGANVLTFGAGSRLTVL.

This chain joins TRBV5-1 and TRBJ2-7; 7 bases are a match to TRBD1. Germline V gene sequence: CDR1 SGHRS, CDR2 YFSETQ. The length of the CDR3 is 14 residues. V was pared by 4 bases and J by 6 bases, with 10 bases of the junction left unmatched. The chain's CDR3 is CASSLTTGSVEQYF. In nucleotides, the CDR3 is TGCGCCAGCAGCCTGACGACAGGGTCGGTCGAGCAGTACTTC.

The chain recombines TRBV4-1 with TRBJ2-7; D remains unclear. Trimming cost V 1 base and J 4 bases, with 8 bases left between them. The CDR3 length is 13 residues. The germline V gene encodes CDR1 MGHRA and CDR2 YSYEKL. As DNA, the CDR3 is TGCGCCAGCAGCCAAGCCGACTTTTACGAGCAGTACTTC. Protein product: CASSQADFYEQYF.